The present TCR beta chain was sequenced within a study of blood T cell repertoires in COVID-19. Turning to the study itself: Italy, Spain and the United States were the sources of the convalescent and acute COVID-19 samples. Nucleic acid was either cDNA or gDNA, and it came from T cells, B-cell-depleted T cells, or PBMCs.

This clone was picked up one time. Sequenced by immunoSEQ multiplex PCR; TCRdb stores in-frame clones only, minus some. The sample carries 70,000 or so clones, 85% to 90% recorded once. CDR3 size: 15 residues. Germline V CDR1 and CDR2: LGHNT, FRNRAP. Trimming took 1 base from V and 0 from J, leaving 7 bases between them. This clonotype was sampled from a man in his 70s with active or convalescent COVID-19. The chain carries TRBV12-5 and TRBJ2-1; D gene unclear. The sequenced material came from peripheral blood. DNA for the CDR3: TGTGCTAGTGGTTTGGGTGTTAGCTCCTACAATGAGCAGTTCTTC. Translating gives CASGLGVSSYNEQFF.